The source of this TCR beta chain is a study of T cells in Graves' hyperthyroidism and ophthalmopathy (dated by TCRdb to 2018 to 2020). Turning to the overall study: Peripheral blood was collected at initial diagnosis, before any treatment. TCR V-J signatures able to tell the groups apart were searched for in a discovery cohort of more than 90 patients, of whom 40 to 45 had Graves' ophthalmopathy and roughly 57 had stable Graves' hyperthyroidism. Whether ophthalmopathy could be predicted prospectively was tested in an independent validation cohort made up of approximately 19 hyperthyroidism patients plus 17 patients who later progressed to ophthalmopathy. The approximately 100 discovery patients were divided at random into training and test sets in a 7:3 ratio. In addition, the study compared T-cell repertoires in thyroid tissue and in blood from roughly six Graves' hyperthyroidism patients. Once sampling was done, hyperthyroidism patients were given methimazole at a starting dose of 30 mg daily, whereas ophthalmopathy patients were given high-dose intravenous methylprednisolone. The paper reports TCR Vbeta CDR3 sequencing of 130 to 150 peripheral blood samples: approximately 41 ophthalmopathy, roughly 74 hyperthyroidism and approximately 17 progressor patients. The research as a whole found: No statistical method was used to fix the sample size in advance, and group allocation was not hidden from the investigators. Most expanded thyroid clonotypes (frequency above 0.001) were also detected in blood, suggesting blood repertoires may reflect thyroid immune responses. Ophthalmopathy was separated from stable hyperthyroidism by a 13 V-J signature model, with 85% to 90% sensitivity and 81% to 82% specificity obtained in cross-validation and 80%/75% obtained in testing. In validation, the model predicted progression to ophthalmopathy with just under 71% sensitivity and about 72% specificity, a median of around 6.6 months before onset.

The TCR beta CDR3 regions were amplified from RNA transcripts. The TCR CDR3 was subjected to a first round of RT-PCR using the HTBI primer set and the Qiagen OneStep RT-PCR kit. A second multiplex PCR round built the libraries, followed by size selection and purification. Paired-end sequencing of the libraries was performed with 100 bp reads on an Illumina HiSeq2000. In the authors' own workflow: SOAPnuke was used to process the raw data, throwing out any read that contained adapters or uncalled bases, had a mean Phred below 15, or lacked an exact constant-primer or identifier match. High-quality paired reads were merged using COPE v1.2.5, and each unique nucleotide sequence was defined as a clonotype. MiTCR v1.1 was used to align clonotypes to the IMGT TRBV, TRBD and TRBJ reference segments. Only V-J combinations with frequency above 0.0001, covering 99% to 99.2% of repertoires, were analysed. A TCS score was defined as the ratio between F50 (clonal expansion) and ExV (chaos), using BLOSUM62-based TCRdist between CDR3 peptides within each V-J. Welch's t-statistics and random forest reduced several hundred V-J features to roughly 13, which were used in a naive Bayes classifier (R e1071). TCRdb reanalyzed the raw reads on its own, using fastp at Q25 for trimming and MiXCR for clone calling, and kept in-frame beta chains. Rows merge per CDR3 protein into single entries with the most common DNA and genes. The V and J calls and clone size are TCRdb's, not the authors'. The sample data list hundreds of thousands of distinct CDR3 sequences, and around 25% of these were observed just once. Approximately 25% of the sample goes to the ten largest clones.

Hyperthyroidism patients were newly diagnosed, had a disease duration of under 2 months, and were aged 18 to 65 years. Patients with uncontrolled infections, other autoimmune diseases, pregnancy or lactation were excluded. Diagnoses were based on clinical symptoms, serum thyroxine and TRAb, thyroid ultrasound and orbital computed tomography. Blood from progressor patients was drawn when they were first diagnosed with hyperthyroidism, before any ophthalmopathy symptoms appeared. PBMCs were separated from 8 to 10 ml of fresh peripheral blood using Ficoll-Paque density gradient centrifugation. Patients classed as progressors first received a Graves' hyperthyroidism diagnosis and then went on to develop ophthalmopathy during follow-up. Total RNA was extracted using Trizol reagent, and RNA quality was assessed on an Agilent 2100 Bioanalyzer. From the germline V gene, CDR1 is MNHEY and CDR2 is SVGAGI. Including cysteine and phenylalanine, the CDR3 has 15 amino acids. The retained sequence is limited to the CDR3, 45 bases, with the frame set at the first base. V loses 5 bases of germline sequence and J loses 2 bases, and the interval between the two ends is 13 bases.

Many counts were recorded for this clonotype. It lacks a known antigen. No base-level quality is on record; no much larger clone is a single base apart. The rearranged chain carries TRBV6-5 and TRBJ1-5; no confident D gene assignment can be made. The source of this sequence is a middle-aged man with Graves' hyperthyroidism that later progressed to Graves' ophthalmopathy. What was sequenced was blood. CDR3 protein: CASSPREQGNQPQHF. The DNA sequence is as follows: TGTGCCAGCAGTCCGAGGGAGCAGGGCAATCAGCCCCAGCATTTT.